This TCR beta chain was profiled in a study of cytotoxic CD8 clonotypes in ibrutinib-treated CLL listed by TCRdb under 2021. Context from the whole study: The cohort had around twelve relapsed/refractory and approximately 15 treatment-naive patients; some 17 were IGHV unmutated. Longitudinal samples were obtainable from about 30% of the 86 participants in the trial. Cryopreserved peripheral blood mononuclear cells were collected before treatment, at response, and at either disease progression or sustained remission. Partial responses were observed in some 24 patients and complete responses in 2; after a median follow-up of around 68 months, remission was maintained in around 14 patients and progression was observed in approximately 12. On average, each sample had approximately 250,000 productive templates and around 100,000 productive rearrangements. Response samples were taken after a median of roughly eleven months on treatment, ranging from roughly 6 to 36 months.

About this clone: This receptor's antigen is unknown. One base away there is no much larger clone; base qualities are not given.

Each clonotype received, on average, 10x coverage in deep resolution sequencing performed on a MiSeq, where the target depth lay between 1 in 1 million and 1 in 200,000 T cells. The immunoSEQ hsTCRB Kit was used to generate the TCR beta libraries. The paper's processing steps were these. The data were analyzed with ImmunoSEQ Analyzer and ImmunoSEQ Data Assistant, and V, D and J gene assignments followed IMGT definitions. Clonality, which ranges from 0 to 1, was calculated by subtracting the normalized Shannon entropy of productive rearrangement frequencies from one. Public clonotype analysis was restricted to overrepresented clonotypes comprising at least 0.05% of each patient's repertoire. Repertoires from 10 to 15 age-matched healthy donors in immuneACCESS were used as clonality controls. Entries here come from immuneACCESS through TCRdb and include only in-frame sequences with V and J called. Some clones fail to appear in such tables; in the studies checked, an unresolved V gene covers under half of the shortfall, and the cause of the remainder is unknown. Clone size and the V and J calls come from that table; the DNA yielded D and trimming. Here the sample has more than 7,500 clones; approximately 80% occur a single time. The ten largest make up roughly 3.8% of the sample.

Findings and caveats that apply to the study as a whole: Baseline clonality was found to be higher than that of age-matched healthy donors and was strongly correlated with circulating CD8+ T-cell counts. Public clonotypes were rare and either contracted or stayed stable during treatment, and the rise in clonality at ibrutinib response reflected the expansion of private clonotypes. Clonality rose at ibrutinib response, remained stable during sustained remission, and dropped back toward baseline at progression. Sampling times were not matched between patients in sustained remission and patients whose disease was progressing, and lymph node repertoires were not examined.

For TCR beta library preparation, 1.5 to 2.5 micrograms of genomic DNA was extracted from cryopreserved PBMCs. Longitudinal blood samples from CLL patients on ibrutinib monotherapy underwent high-throughput TCR beta sequencing. The patients took part in an open-label, single-center phase 2 trial of ibrutinib monotherapy. CDR1 and CDR2, looked up from the germline V gene, are MDHEN and SYDVKM. The CDR3 starts with the cysteine, ends with the phenylalanine, and has 19 residues. The retained sequence is limited to the CDR3, 57 bases, with the frame set at the first base. Cut back by 5 bases and 2 bases, the V and J ends lie 27 bases apart.

Sequenced here: PBMCs, sampled before ibrutinib treatment. The clonotype originates from a human donor with chronic lymphocytic leukemia. The V gene is TRBV28 and the J gene is TRBJ1-1; the D gene is not confidently resolved. The sequenced DNA: TGTGCCAGCAGTGGGTACCGGGATCCGAGAACCGATTTAAACACTGAAGCTTTCTTT. Translation gives CASSGYRDPRTDLNTEAFF.